These 8 T cell receptor beta chains share one sample of origin, sequenced in a study of blood T cell repertoires in COVID-19. The protocol was immunoSEQ multiplex PCR, while the TCRdb copy is restricted to in-frame clones and leaves out a portion. The table lists 210,000 or so clones, roughly nine tenths of them singletons. The sequencing sample was made of peripheral blood. These receptors were collected from a man in his thirties or forties with acute or convalescent COVID-19.

This chain links TRBV6-1 with TRBJ1-4; 9 nucleotides match TRBD1. The V segment lost 3 bases and the J segment 8 bases; nucleotides outside the gene matches: 1. The CDR3 consists of 13 residues. The V gene's germline CDR1 is MNHNS and CDR2 SASEGT. CDR3 region: CASSEGTGEKLFF. The CDR3 nucleotides read TGTGCCAGCAGTGAGGGGACAGGGGAAAAACTGTTTTTT.

The V call is TRBV28, the J call TRBJ1-3; D remains unclear. This CDR3 has 14 amino acids. The V end lost 5 bases, the J end lost 2 bases, and 10 bases lay between the germline ends. Germline CDR1 MDHEN, CDR2 SYDVKM. CDR3 region: CASSTPGAGNTIYF. The CDR3 nucleotides read TGTGCCAGCAGTACTCCGGGAGCTGGAAACACCATATATTTT.

The gene calls are TRBV7-9 and TRBJ1-3, with 7 bases that match TRBD1. Germline CDR1 SEHNR, CDR2 FQNEAQ (reference sequence). After removal of 5 bases from V and 0 bases from J, the junction contained 10 bases not matched to a gene. This CDR3 region has 17 residues. The CDR3 is CASSPDRAFFSGNTIYF. For the CDR3, the DNA is TGTGCCAGCAGCCCCGACAGGGCTTTTTTCTCTGGAAACACCATATATTTT. Complete variable domain (other parts from reference TRBV7-9 and TRBJ1-3): DTGVSQNPRHKITKRGQNVTFRCDPISEHNRLYWYRQTLGQGPEFLTYFQNEAQLEKSRLLSDRFSAERPKGSFSTLEIQRTEQGDSAMYLCASSPDRAFFSGNTIYFGEGSWLTVV.

The V call is TRBV6-5, the J call TRBJ1-1; D uncertain. The CDR3 runs to 15 residues. The V end was cut by 6 bases, the J end by 0 bases, with 14 bases between. Per the germline V gene, CDR1 is MNHEY and CDR2 is SVGAGI. The CDR3 here is CASSPELLVNTEAFF. The CDR3 DNA reads TGTGCCAGCAGCCCAGAATTGTTGGTGAACACTGAAGCTTTCTTT.

The genes are TRBV6-5 and TRBJ1-1, with D perhaps matching TRBD1 (6 bases). This CDR3 has 13 residues. The germline V gene has CDR1 MNHEY and CDR2 SVGAGI. V was clipped by 6 bases and J by 9 bases, with 17 bases between them. The CDR3 loop is CASSLKGGLKAFF. Written as DNA, the CDR3 is TGTGCCAGCAGCTTAAAAGGGGGTCTGAAAGCTTTCTTT.

The CDR3 DNA reads TGTGCCTGGAGCGTCAAAGGGGGTCAGCCCCAGCATTTT. The encoded protein is CAWSVKGGQPQHF. This rearrangement joins TRBV30 to TRBJ1-5, with D tentatively TRBD1 (6 bases). The CDR3 contains 13 residues. V was pared by 3 bases and J by 6 bases, with 12 bases between. CDR1 and CDR2 from the germline V gene are GTSNPN and SVGIG (reference sequence).

V is TRBV7-9 and J is TRBJ2-3; 9 bases are a match to TRBD1. Germline loops: CDR1 SEHNR, CDR2 FQNEAQ (reference sequence). With 1 base clipped from V and 5 bases from J, the junction kept 7 bases outside the gene matches. The CDR3 contains 16 residues. The CDR3 DNA is TGTGCCAGCAGCTTAGGACGGACAGGGGTTATAGATACGCAGTATTTT. Protein product: CASSLGRTGVIDTQYF.

This sequence joins TRBV27 and TRBJ2-7; TRBD2 might be the D (5 bases). The germline gives CDR1 MNHEY, CDR2 SMNVEV (reference sequence). The V and J ends lost 6 bases and 7 bases respectively, with 16 bases between them. The CDR3 consists of 13 residues. DNA of the CDR3: TGTGCCAGCAGCCATACCGGGCAGCGGGAGCAGTACTTC. Protein: CASSHTGQREQYF.